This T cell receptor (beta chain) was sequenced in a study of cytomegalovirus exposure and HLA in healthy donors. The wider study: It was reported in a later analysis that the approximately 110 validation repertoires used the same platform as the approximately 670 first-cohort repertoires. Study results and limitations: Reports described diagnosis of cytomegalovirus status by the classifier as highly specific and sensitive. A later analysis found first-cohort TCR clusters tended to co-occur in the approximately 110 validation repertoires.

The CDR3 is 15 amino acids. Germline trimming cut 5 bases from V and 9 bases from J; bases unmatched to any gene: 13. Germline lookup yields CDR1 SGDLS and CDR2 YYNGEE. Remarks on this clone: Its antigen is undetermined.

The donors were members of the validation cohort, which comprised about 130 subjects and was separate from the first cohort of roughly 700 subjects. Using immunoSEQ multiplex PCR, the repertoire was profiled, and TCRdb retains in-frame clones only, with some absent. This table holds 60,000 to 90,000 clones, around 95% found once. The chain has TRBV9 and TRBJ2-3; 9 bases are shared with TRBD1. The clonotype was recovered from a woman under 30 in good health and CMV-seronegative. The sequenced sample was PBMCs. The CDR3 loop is CASREPGTGLATQYF. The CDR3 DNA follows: TGTGCCAGCAGGGAACCCGGGACAGGGTTAGCAACGCAGTATTTT.